The rows below give T cell receptor beta chains drawn from one sample of a study of vaccination and CD4 T cells after COVID-19. TCRdb ran MiXCR on the PCR reads and lists one entry per CDR3 protein. The sample shows 9,900 or so distinct CDR3 sequences, 25% to 35% of them seen only once. No antigens are known for them. The sample was CD4+ T cells from blood, cultured in vitro. Receptor source: a human donor in good health. Each CDR3 is given with its conserved first and last residue. D genes are given only for firm matches. Size is stated for part of the rows, as once, few or many counts, or as a class when the clone is expanded.

J gene | clone size | D gene | V gene | CDR3 DNA | CDR3 protein
TRBJ2-3 | - | TRBD2 | TRBV12-3/TRBV12-4 | TGTGCCAGCAGTTTTCTGGGGGGGGGTGGATATACGCAGTATTTT | CASSFLGGGGYTQYF
TRBJ1-6 | - | - | TRBV18 | TGTGCCAGCTCACTAACCAATTATTCACCCCTCCACTTT | CASSLTNYSPLHF
TRBJ2-2 | - | - | TRBV6-5 | TGTGCCAGCAGTTACTCCCCTCCCTCCTTCCCGAACACCGGGGAGCTGTTTTTT | CASSYSPPSFPNTGELFF
TRBJ1-6 | few | TRBD1 | TRBV7-8 | TGTGCCAGCAGCTTAGCGGGGGCGACAGGGGGGTATAATTCACCCCTCCACTTT | CASSLAGATGGYNSPLHF
TRBJ2-2 | - | TRBD1 | TRBV7-6 | TGTGCCAGCAGCTTAGAAGGGGCAGGGGGCACCGGGGAGCTGTTTTTT | CASSLEGAGGTGELFF
TRBJ2-1 | - | - | TRBV4-3 | TGCGCCAGCAGCCGACCGGGACCTGAGCAGTTCTTC | CASSRPGPEQFF
TRBJ1-2 | medium-sized | - | TRBV20-1 | TGCAGCCACACGTATGGCTACACCTTC | CSHTYGYTF
TRBJ2-1 | - | - | TRBV12-3/TRBV12-4 | TGTGCCAGCAGCCCCGGGCCCCGACCGAATGAGCAGTTCTTC | CASSPGPRPNEQFF
TRBJ2-1 | - | TRBD2 | TRBV20-1 | TGCAGTGCTAGAGGGACTAGCGGAGCCTACAATGAGCAGTTCTTC | CSARGTSGAYNEQFF
TRBJ1-1 | - | - | TRBV18 | TGTGCCAGCTCACCAATATCCCCGGGGAACACTGAAGCTTTCTTT | CASSPISPGNTEAFF
TRBJ1-6 | - | - | TRBV2 | TGTGCCAGCAGAGGGACTACCCCCCTCCACTTT | CASRGTTPLHF
TRBJ1-5 | - | - | TRBV12-3/TRBV12-4 | TGTGCCAGCAGTTTAGGGCAGGGGTTAAGGGGCAATCAGCCCCAGCATTTT | CASSLGQGLRGNQPQHF
TRBJ1-2 | few | TRBD1 | TRBV20-1 | TGCAGTGCTAGATCACAGGGGGACCATGGCTACACCTTC | CSARSQGDHGYTF
TRBJ2-3 | - | TRBD2 | TRBV6-1 | TGTGCCAGCAACCGACTAGCGGGAGGGCAAGATACGCAGTATTTT | CASNRLAGGQDTQYF
TRBJ2-5 | - | TRBD1 | TRBV5-4 | TGTGCCAGCAGCTCTACAGGGGCCCAAGAGACCCAGTACTTC | CASSSTGAQETQYF
TRBJ2-5 | few | - | TRBV6-5 | TGTGCCAGCAGTTACGGAGGGGAAGAGACCCAGTACTTC | CASSYGGEETQYF
TRBJ1-1 | - | - | TRBV12-3/TRBV12-4 | TGTGCCAGCAGCACTAGGGGCACTGAAGCTTTCTTT | CASSTRGTEAFF
TRBJ2-5 | - | - | TRBV12-3/TRBV12-4 | TGTGCCAGCAGTTTGGTGGGGAGTTATCCCCAGTACTTC | CASSLVGSYPQYF